The 2 T cell receptor beta chains in this list originate from one sample, sequenced in a study of CD8 T cells in ankylosing spondylitis. TCRdb reanalysed the 5' RACE reads using MiXCR and keeps one entry per CDR3 protein. In the table there are approximately 260,000 distinct CDR3 sequences, approximately 9% of which are singletons. The sequenced sample consisted of blood, either unsorted or a sorted T cell fraction (not recorded which). The origin of the receptors is a male donor with ankylosing spondylitis or in good health (not recorded which).

This clonotype was observed a handful of times. The genes are TRBV29-1 and TRBJ2-7; TRBD2 matches 8 bases. Germline assignment: CDR1 SQVTM and CDR2 ANQGSEA. CDR3 length: 15 amino acids. V lost 3 bases and J lost 6; bases outside the gene matches: 13. CDR3 nucleotide sequence: TGCAGCGTTGAGTACAGCGGGAGAGAACTCGCCGAGCAGTACTTC. This sequence encodes CSVEYSGRELAEQYF.

This clonotype was picked up many times. The chain carries TRBV15 and TRBJ2-1, with D perhaps being TRBD1 or TRBD2 (6 bases each). V shed 1 base and J shed 8 bases, with 15 bases lying between them. This CDR3 has 15 residues. The germline V gene has CDR1 LNHNV and CDR2 YYDKDF (reference sequence). DNA of the CDR3: TGTGCCACCAGCAGAGGTATAGGGGGGAACGATGAGCAGTTCTTC. It yields the protein CATSRGIGGNDEQFF.